Shown below are 26 T cell receptor beta chains from a single sample sequenced in a study of radiotherapy plus CTLA-4 blockade in lung cancer. Assay: immunoSEQ multiplex PCR; the TCRdb copy retains only in-frame clones and omits some. Seen here are roughly 60,000 clones, roughly four fifths observed once, and the top ten hold 2.5% to 3.5%. This specimen consisted of peripheral blood, obtained from a patient treated with radiotherapy plus ipilimumab. The receptors shown here come from a human donor with non-small cell lung cancer who had a complete response to radiotherapy plus ipilimumab.

This chain connects TRBV7-9 to TRBJ2-5; a possible D gene is TRBD1 (6 bases). Judging by the DNA end, TRBJ2-7 fits better; the J call may be wrong. Germline V lookup: CDR1 SEHNR, CDR2 FQNEAQ (reference sequence). The CDR3 consists of 13 residues. The DNA of the CDR3 is TGTGCCAGCAGCTTCGGACAGATATACGAGCAGTACTTC. Its translation: CASSFGQIYEQYF.

The J gene is TRBJ1-2, the V gene TRBV30, with D uncertain. This CDR3 region has 15 residues. The V and J ends lost 3 bases and 7 bases respectively, with 21 bases between them. Germline V lookup: CDR1 GTSNPN, CDR2 SVGIG (reference sequence). This chain's CDR3 is CAWRSLLRDRGGYTF. The CDR3 nucleotides read TGTGCCTGGAGATCCCTGTTGCGGGATCGGGGTGGCTACACCTTC.

The chain combines TRBV29-1 with TRBJ1-1; the D gene is possibly TRBD1 (6 bases). Germline V gene lookup returns CDR1 SQVTM and CDR2 ANQGSEA. The V end lost 7 bases, the J end lost 1 base, and 19 bases lay between the germline ends. There are 15 residues in the CDR3. CDR3: CSGTRTARRNTEAFF. The CDR3 DNA reads as TGCAGCGGGACCCGGACAGCGCGACGGAACACTGAAGCTTTCTTT. The full variable domain, completed using reference TRBV29-1 and TRBJ1-1, is SAVISQKPSRDICQRGTSLTIQCQVDSQVTMMFWYRQQPGQSLTLIATANQGSEATYESGFVIDKFPISRPNLTFSTLTVSNMSPEDSSIYLCSGTRTARRNTEAFFGQGTRLTVV.

The chain is built from TRBV19 and TRBJ1-2, with 9 positions matching TRBD1. V lost 4 bases to trimming and J lost 5 bases; unmatched junction nucleotides: 5. The CDR3 is made up of 14 amino acids. The germline V gene has CDR1 LNHDA and CDR2 SQIVND (reference sequence). The CDR3 protein is CASSTLGQGYGYTF. CDR3 nucleotides: TGTGCCAGTAGTACTCTCGGACAGGGGTATGGCTACACCTTC.

This rearrangement joins TRBV7-2 to TRBJ1-1; D might be TRBD1 (5 bases). The CDR3 runs to 14 residues. Between the trimmed V and J ends, which lost 5 bases and 5 bases, there was a span of 15 bases. Germline values: CDR1 SGHTA, CDR2 FQGNSA. In DNA, the CDR3 is TGTGCCAGCAGCCCTGGAATGCGGGGGACTGAAGCTTTCTTT. This translates into CASSPGMRGTEAFF.

V usage is TRBV7-6 and J usage is TRBJ2-2; no definite D call. This CDR3 comprises 14 residues. CDR1 is SGHVS and CDR2 is FNYEAQ in the germline V gene. Trimming pared 6 bases from V and 7 bases from J, leaving 15 bases between. The CDR3 sequence is CASRPYGVDGELFF. The CDR3 DNA is TGTGCCAGCAGACCTTACGGTGTAGACGGGGAGCTGTTTTTT.

This chain links TRBV2 with TRBJ1-2; D gene unclear. This CDR3 spans 13 amino acids. V was cut by 7 bases and J by 6 bases, with 15 bases left in between. Germline values: CDR1 SNHLY, CDR2 FYNNEI. CDR3 loop: CASTKNGLDGYTF. The CDR3, as DNA: TGTGCCAGCACTAAAAACGGACTGGATGGCTACACCTTC.

This clone has just a few counts. The chain links TRBV7-9 to TRBJ1-1; unclear D gene. The V gene lost 5 bases and the J gene lost 1 base, with 11 bases spanning the gap. The length of the CDR3 is 14 residues. Germline-derived CDR1 and CDR2 are SEHNR and FQNEAQ (reference sequence). Here the CDR3 reads CASSPGFRNTEAFF. CDR3 in DNA: TGTGCCAGCAGCCCGGGATTTCGGAACACTGAAGCTTTCTTT.

This clone was observed a handful of times. Additional DNA sequences in this sample encode the identical CDR3. This rearrangement joins TRBV30 to TRBJ1-2; 7 bases match TRBD1. Germline CDR1 GTSNPN, CDR2 SVGIG (reference sequence). J was trimmed by 2 bases and V by 5 bases; bases with no gene match: 2. This CDR3 is built from 12 residues. The CDR3 DNA reads as TGTGCCTGGGACAGGGCCAACTATGGCTACACCTTC. Translated: CAWDRANYGYTF.

This sequence joins TRBV29-1 and TRBJ2-7; possible D gene TRBD2, 5 bases. Trimming removed 4 bases at V and 2 bases at J, with 9 bases between. Germline CDR1 reads SQVTM; CDR2 reads ANQGSEA. This CDR3 region has 12 residues. The CDR3 coding sequence is TGCAGCGTTGCAAGGGAGACCTACGAGCAGTACTTC. Its protein product is CSVARETYEQYF.

The chain recombines TRBV11-2 with TRBJ1-2; no reliable D call. Germline assignment: CDR1 SGHAT and CDR2 FQNNGV. V lost 2 bases and J 2 bases, leaving 9 bases between the germline ends. The CDR3 contains 14 residues. CDR3 coding DNA: TGTGCCAGCAGCTTATTTCCGAGCAACTATGGCTACACCTTC. It specifies CASSLFPSNYGYTF.

V usage is TRBV11-2 and J usage is TRBJ2-5, with TRBD1 as a possible D gene (6 bases). The CDR3 spans 16 residues. Germline V gene data show CDR1 as SGHAT and CDR2 as FQNNGV. With 5 bases removed from V and 7 bases from J, the gap between germline ends came to 23 bases. CDR3 DNA: TGTGCCAGCAGCCCTACGAGGGCGGCCCTAGGGGGGACCCAGTACTTC. Translated, it gives CASSPTRAALGGTQYF.

The chain links TRBV2 to TRBJ1-2; D unresolved. Trimming left V 4 bases short and J 2 bases short, with 8 bases between. The CDR3 contains 13 residues. The germline gives CDR1 SNHLY, CDR2 FYNNEI. The CDR3 region is CASSADSNYGYTF. The CDR3 DNA follows: TGTGCCAGCAGTGCAGACTCAAACTATGGCTACACCTTC.

The rearrangement uses TRBV4-3 and TRBJ1-1; D might be TRBD1 (6 bases). This CDR3 region has 19 residues. V was cut by 0 bases and J by 6 bases, with 26 bases left in between. CDR1 and CDR2 (germline): LGHNA, YSLEER. This chain's CDR3 is CASSQDAGARDRGIPEAFF. Here the CDR3 DNA reads TGCGCCAGCAGCCAAGATGCAGGGGCCCGGGATAGGGGGATACCTGAAGCTTTCTTT.

V and J are TRBV5-5 and TRBJ2-7; D is ambiguous. V lost 5 bases to trimming and J lost 1 base, with 13 bases between them. CDR1 SGHKS and CDR2 YYEKEE come from the germline V gene (reference sequence). This CDR3 region has 14 residues. The chain's CDR3 is CASRLEVQSYEQYF. Here the CDR3 DNA reads TGTGCCAGCAGATTAGAGGTTCAATCCTACGAGCAGTACTTC.

There are a few counts of this clone. This sequence joins TRBV30 and TRBJ2-5, with D possibly matching TRBD1 (6 bases). CDR3 length: 15 residues. Germline CDR1 reads GTSNPN; CDR2 reads SVGIG (reference sequence). Trimming shortened V by 3 bases and J by 0 bases, and 14 bases separated the two germline ends. CDR3 region: CAWSYPTGNQETQYF. In nucleotides, the CDR3 is TGTGCCTGGAGCTACCCAACAGGGAACCAAGAGACCCAGTACTTC.

The V call is TRBV6-5, the J call TRBJ2-1, with D perhaps matching TRBD1 (6 bases). The CDR3 consists of 15 residues. V was shortened by 5 bases and J by 4 bases, with 15 bases between the two germline ends. The germline CDR1 and CDR2 sequences are MNHEY and SVGAGI. The CDR3 DNA is TGTGCCAGCAGTCCCTCCCGACAGGTATACAATGAGCAGTTCTTC. Translation gives CASSPSRQVYNEQFF.

Only a few counts were recorded for this clone. CDR3: CASTADRNNEKLFF. The CDR3, as DNA: TGTGCCAGCACCGCGGACAGGAATAATGAAAAACTGTTTTTT. The chain links TRBV2 to TRBJ1-4; 7 nucleotides agree with TRBD1. The CDR3 contains 14 residues. Trimming cost V 7 bases and J 4 bases; bases outside gene matches: 6. Per germline, CDR1 SNHLY and CDR2 FYNNEI.

V and J are TRBV6-4 and TRBJ2-7; 7 bases match TRBD1. The germline gives CDR1 MRHNA, CDR2 SNTAGT. The V segment lost 4 bases and the J segment 4 bases; nucleotides outside the gene matches: 7. The CDR3 is 14 amino acids. The CDR3 protein is CASSVVGTAYEQYF. The CDR3 DNA reads TGTGCCAGCAGTGTAGTTGGGACAGCTTACGAGCAGTACTTC.

This chain connects TRBV6-1 to TRBJ2-5; 8 positions match TRBD1. With 10 bases clipped from V and 3 bases from J, the junction kept 10 bases outside the gene matches. Germline values: CDR1 MNHNS, CDR2 SASEGT. The CDR3 runs 14 residues. The CDR3, as DNA: TGTGCCACCTCCGGACAGGGCGGAGAAGAGACCCAGTACTTC. It translates to CATSGQGGEETQYF.

The rearrangement uses TRBV28 and TRBJ2-4; 8 positions agree with TRBD1. J gave up 2 bases and V 4 bases, and 4 bases lay outside the gene matches. The CDR3 totals 15 residues. The V gene's germline CDR1 is MDHEN and CDR2 SYDVKM. The CDR3 DNA reads as TGTGCCAGCAGTTCCTGGACAGGGACCAAAAACATTCAGTACTTC. It encodes CASSSWTGTKNIQYF.

This clone was seen a handful of times. The genes are TRBV25-1 and TRBJ1-4, with D unresolved. The CDR3 length is 15 residues. CDR1 and CDR2 (germline): MGHDK, SYGVNS. The ends were cut back, 4 bases at V and 4 bases at J, with 13 bases in the middle. DNA of the CDR3: TGTGCCAGCAGTGGTCGGACCGCGGGTAATGAAAAACTGTTTTTT. Its translation is CASSGRTAGNEKLFF. Using reference TRBV25-1 and TRBJ1-4 for the parts outside the CDR3, the full variable domain is EADIYQTPRYLVIGTGKKITLECSQTMGHDKMYWYQQDPGMELHLIHYSYGVNSTEKGDLSSESTVSRIRTEHFPLTLESARPSHTSQYLCASSGRTAGNEKLFFGSGTQLSVL.

This clone has just one count. V usage is TRBV19 and J usage is TRBJ2-1; the match to TRBD2 covers 8 bases. The CDR3 covers 14 residues. Germline CDR1 LNHDA, CDR2 SQIVND (reference sequence). V was clipped by 6 bases and J by 8 bases; unmatched bases: 9. The CDR3, as DNA: TGTGCCAGTAGCCCCGCGGGGGGTGTCGATGAGCAGTTCTTC. This translates into CASSPAGGVDEQFF.

The CDR3 sequence is CAWTRAANYGYTF. In DNA, the CDR3 is TGTGCCTGGACACGCGCGGCTAACTATGGCTACACCTTC. The chain joins TRBV30 to TRBJ1-2; no clear D. Germline assignment: CDR1 GTSNPN and CDR2 SVGIG (reference sequence). The CDR3 contains 13 residues. Deletions cut 4 bases from V and 0 bases from J, with 9 bases between.

The chain couples TRBV5-1 to TRBJ1-2, with D hard to call. The length of the CDR3 is 12 residues. The germline gives CDR1 SGHRS, CDR2 YFSETQ. The V end lost 0 bases, the J end lost 5 bases, and 5 bases lay between the germline ends. CDR3 DNA: TGCGCCAGCAGCTTGGAAGCTTATGGCTACACCTTC. Translation gives CASSLEAYGYTF. Full variable domain (remainder filled in from reference TRBV5-1 and TRBJ1-2): KAGVTQTPRYLIKTRGQQVTLSCSPISGHRSVSWYQQTPGQGLQFLFEYFSETQRNKGNFPGRFSGRQFSNSRSEMNVSTLELGDSALYLCASSLEAYGYTFGSGTRLTVV.

This clone was detected only a few times. J is TRBJ2-3 and V is TRBV5-4; D uncertain. Germline assignment: CDR1 SGHNT and CDR2 YYREEE (reference sequence). This CDR3 contains 17 residues. V lost 5 bases and J lost 4, with 23 bases in between. The CDR3 reads CASSTPDRVPLADTQYF. The CDR3, as DNA: TGTGCCAGCAGTACTCCCGACCGGGTCCCCCTCGCAGATACGCAGTATTTT.